The rows below give T cell receptor beta chains drawn from one sample of a study of blood T cell repertoires in COVID-19. The repertoire was sequenced with immunoSEQ multiplex PCR; TCRdb's copy has only in-frame clones and lacks some. The data hold under 200,000 clones, with roughly 83% observed a single time. Sequencing used PBMCs or T cells enriched from blood (not recorded which). Source of these receptors: a woman aged 55 to 70 who had recovered from COVID-19. CDR3s include the opening cysteine and the closing phenylalanine or tryptophan. The D gene is left open where the match is weak. The size of a clone is reported for some rows only, either as once, few or many, or as a class for expanded clones.

TRBJ1-6,TRBV9,14,NA,NA,CASSEGLYNSPLHF,TGTGCCAGCAGCGAGGGACTGTATAATTCACCCCTCCACTTT
TRBJ1-2,TRBV28,13,NA,few,CASSGDFGYGYTF,TGTGCCAGCAGCGGTGATTTTGGCTATGGCTACACCTTC
TRBJ1-2,TRBV6-1,16,NA,NA,CASSEFFGTLAYGYTF,TGTGCCAGCAGTGAATTCTTCGGGACACTGGCCTATGGCTACACCTTC
TRBJ1-2,TRBV14,15,NA,few,CASSPLSGAPGGYTF,TGTGCCAGCAGCCCCCTTTCAGGGGCGCCGGGTGGCTACACCTTC
TRBJ2-5,TRBV6-5,12,NA,NA,CASGSPGETQYF,TGTGCCAGCGGGTCTCCCGGGGAGACCCAGTACTTC
TRBJ1-2,TRBV6-5,13,TRBD1,NA,CASRTGNNYGYTF,TGTGCCAGCCGGACAGGAAACAACTATGGCTACACCTTC
TRBJ2-1,TRBV10-3,12,NA,NA,CAISESEGWQFF,TGTGCCATCAGTGAATCTGAGGGTTGGCAGTTCTTC
TRBJ2-5,TRBV30,12,NA,NA,CAWSDQQETQYF,TGTGCCTGGAGTGACCAGCAAGAGACCCAGTACTTC
TRBJ2-1,TRBV5-1,14,TRBD2,NA,CASSLGLAGEEQFF,TGCGCCAGCAGCTTGGGGCTAGCGGGGGAAGAGCAGTTCTTC
TRBJ2-5,TRBV14,15,NA,NA,CASSLPGTFQETQYF,TGTGCCAGCAGCCTGCCGGGGACATTTCAAGAGACCCAGTACTTC
TRBJ1-1,TRBV6-4,12,NA,NA,CASARGGTEAFF,TGTGCCAGCGCCAGGGGAGGGACTGAAGCTTTCTTT
TRBJ1-5,TRBV3-1/TRBV3-2,13,TRBD1,NA,CASSQGQGGPQHF,TGTGCCAGCAGCCAAGGGCAGGGGGGGCCCCAGCATTTT
TRBJ1-5,TRBV25-1,14,NA,NA,CASIVGDSNQPQHF,TGTGCCAGCATCGTGGGAGATAGCAATCAGCCCCAGCATTTT
TRBJ1-1,TRBV29-1,13,NA,NA,CSVEWGVVAEAFF,TGCAGCGTTGAATGGGGGGTCGTGGCTGAAGCTTTCTTT
TRBJ2-1,TRBV10-3,15,TRBD2,NA,CAISEGTSGHNEQFF,TGTGCCATCAGTGAAGGGACTAGCGGACACAATGAGCAGTTCTTC
TRBJ1-1,TRBV29-1,16,TRBD1,NA,CSVEARDRGWDTEAFF,TGCAGCGTTGAGGCCCGGGACAGGGGGTGGGACACTGAAGCTTTCTTT
TRBJ1-1,TRBV28,17,TRBD1,NA,CASRLDALAGGPVKAFF,TGTGCCAGCAGATTAGACGCTCTAGCAGGGGGCCCGGTAAAAGCTTTCTTT
TRBJ1-1,TRBV29-1,19,TRBD1,NA,CSVESSRRDRGYMNTEAFF,TGCAGCGTTGAATCGAGCCGTCGGGACAGGGGTTATATGAACACTGAAGCTTTCTTT
TRBJ2-1,TRBV18,16,TRBD2,NA,CASSPITSGRSSEQFF,TGTGCCAGCTCACCAATAACTAGCGGGAGGTCGAGTGAGCAGTTCTTC
TRBJ2-3,TRBV9,12,TRBD2,NA,CASSVGSPLAVF,TGTGCCAGCAGCGTAGGGTCCCCACTAGCGGTTTTT
TRBJ1-6,TRBV4-1,15,TRBD1,NA,CASSQARGLTSPLHF,TGCGCCAGCAGCCAAGCCAGGGGGCTAACTTCACCCCTCCACTTT
TRBJ1-6,TRBV2,15,NA,NA,CASFQYGQGGSPLHF,TGTGCCAGCTTCCAATACGGGCAGGGAGGCTCACCCCTCCACTTT
TRBJ2-7,TRBV18,14,TRBD2,few,CASSPGTSGSEQYF,TGTGCCAGCTCACCTGGGACTAGCGGGAGCGAGCAGTACTTC
TRBJ1-6,TRBV27,16,TRBD1,few,CASSAFSGTANSPLHF,TGTGCCAGCAGTGCCTTCTCCGGGACAGCTAATTCACCCCTCCACTTT
TRBJ2-7,TRBV18,15,TRBD2,NA,CASSTGLAVTYEQYF,TGTGCCAGCTCGACCGGACTAGCGGTCACCTACGAGCAGTACTTC
TRBJ1-3,TRBV28,13,NA,NA,CASSGDSGNTIYF,TGTGCCAGCAGTGGAGACAGCGGAAACACCATATATTTT
TRBJ1-1,TRBV14,13,TRBD1,NA,CASSLGTGWRAFF,TGTGCCAGCAGCCTCGGGACAGGGTGGCGAGCTTTCTTT
TRBJ1-3,TRBV19,16,NA,NA,CASSILPVSSGNTIYF,TGTGCCAGTAGTATCCTCCCTGTCAGCTCTGGAAACACCATATATTTT
TRBJ2-3,TRBV6-5,14,NA,NA,CASSYSDSTDTQYF,TGTGCCAGCAGTTACAGCGATAGCACAGATACGCAGTATTTT
TRBJ1-3,TRBV5-1,17,TRBD1,once,CASSAYQGGISGNTIYF,TGCGCCAGCAGCGCTTACCAGGGGGGAATCTCTGGAAACACCATATATTTT
TRBJ2-3,TRBV29-1,17,TRBD2,NA,CSVGALAGEGGTDTQYF,TGCAGCGTTGGTGCACTAGCGGGAGAAGGAGGCACAGATACGCAGTATTTT
TRBJ2-5,TRBV5-1,15,TRBD2,NA,CASSLGTSFQETQYF,TGCGCCAGCAGCTTAGGGACTAGCTTCCAAGAGACCCAGTACTTC
TRBJ1-2,TRBV3-1/TRBV3-2,11,NA,once,CASRGRGGYTF,TGTGCCAGCAGGGGGAGGGGTGGCTACACCTTC
TRBJ1-2,TRBV5-6,15,NA,once,CASSFTRGANYGYTF,TGTGCCAGCAGCTTTACCAGGGGAGCTAACTATGGCTACACCTTC
TRBJ2-7,TRBV19,15,NA,NA,CASSTTRDRYYEQYF,TGTGCCAGTAGTACTACCCGGGATAGGTACTACGAGCAGTACTTC
TRBJ1-1,TRBV19,14,NA,NA,CASSIPVDGGEAFF,TGTGCCAGTAGTATTCCCGTCGACGGGGGTGAAGCTTTCTTT
TRBJ2-3,TRBV4-2,13,NA,NA,CASSQEGGDTQYF,TGTGCCAGCAGCCAAGAGGGGGGTGATACGCAGTATTTT
TRBJ2-7,TRBV4-1,16,TRBD2,NA,CASSQDETSVRYEQYF,TGCGCCAGCAGCCAAGATGAGACTAGCGTGCGATACGAGCAGTACTTC
TRBJ1-2,TRBV5-1,13,NA,NA,CASSSGSYYGYTF,TGCGCCAGCAGCTCCGGGTCCTACTATGGCTACACCTTC
TRBJ1-1,TRBV5-1,16,NA,NA,CASSPIVGAGRSEAFF,TGCGCCAGCAGCCCCATCGTGGGCGCGGGTAGGTCTGAAGCTTTCTTT
TRBJ2-1,TRBV3-1/TRBV3-2,16,TRBD2,NA,CASSQDVASGGDEQFF,TGTGCCAGCAGCCAAGACGTAGCTAGCGGGGGAGATGAGCAGTTCTTC
TRBJ1-1,TRBV28,14,NA,NA,CASKIAGVNTEAFF,TGTGCCAGCAAGATCGCGGGGGTGAACACTGAAGCTTTCTTT
TRBJ1-3,TRBV15,17,NA,NA,CATSRAPWGSSGNTIYF,TGTGCCACCAGCAGAGCCCCGTGGGGCAGCTCTGGAAACACCATATATTTT
TRBJ1-6,TRBV19,14,NA,few,CASSTRGTNSPLHF,TGTGCCAGTAGTACGCGGGGAACTAATTCACCCCTCCACTTT
TRBJ1-3,TRBV6-4,18,NA,NA,CASSPRRDTNSSGNTIYF,TGTGCCAGCAGTCCCCGCCGGGACACGAACAGCTCTGGAAACACCATATATTTT
TRBJ1-6,TRBV3-1/TRBV3-2,16,TRBD1,NA,CASSQAGTAYNSPLHF,TGTGCCAGCAGCCAGGCGGGGACAGCTTATAATTCACCCCTCCACTTT
TRBJ2-1,TRBV28,20,TRBD2,NA,CASSLWGLAGERSGDNEQFF,TGTGCCAGCAGTTTATGGGGACTAGCGGGAGAAAGGTCGGGAGACAATGAGCAGTTCTTC
TRBJ2-2,TRBV7-3,18,TRBD2,few,CASSPGTSGRGGTGELFF,TGTGCCAGCAGTCCTGGGACTAGCGGGAGAGGAGGGACCGGGGAGCTGTTTTTT
TRBJ1-3,TRBV7-6,16,NA,NA,CASSPDWQGSGNTIYF,TGTGCCAGCAGCCCCGATTGGCAGGGTTCTGGAAACACCATATATTTT
TRBJ1-1,TRBV11-2,15,NA,NA,CASSLPGIVNTEAFF,TGTGCCAGCAGCTTACCAGGGATTGTGAACACTGAAGCTTTCTTT
TRBJ2-7,TRBV29-1,12,TRBD1,NA,CSVDDRGDEQYF,TGCAGCGTTGATGACAGGGGGGACGAGCAGTACTTC
TRBJ2-1,TRBV6-1,14,NA,NA,CASSEGLIDYEQFF,TGTGCCAGCAGTGAAGGGCTAATCGACTATGAGCAGTTCTTC
TRBJ1-2,TRBV7-9,14,TRBD1,NA,CASSFSQGAVGYTF,TGTGCCAGCAGCTTTAGCCAGGGGGCGGTTGGCTACACCTTC
TRBJ2-5,TRBV28,11,NA,NA,CASSSPKTQYF,TGTGCCAGCAGTTCCCCAAAGACCCAGTACTTC
TRBJ2-3,TRBV24-1,18,TRBD2,NA,CATSPGGASGVTTDTQYF,TGTGCCACCAGTCCCGGGGGGGCTAGCGGGGTCACCACAGATACGCAGTATTTT